A selection of T cell receptor beta chains follows, all from one sample in a study of OX40 agonist ivuxolimab in advanced cancers. Assay used: immunoSEQ multiplex PCR; TCRdb lists only in-frame clones, some missing. The table shows approximately 60,000 clones, with around 77% occurring only once. Sequenced here: CD4+ or CD8+ T cells sorted from blood, sampled in a trial of the OX40 agonist ivuxolimab. Receptors were obtained from an adult with an advanced solid tumor such as melanoma, head and neck, liver or kidney cancer. CDR3s include the opening cysteine and the closing phenylalanine or tryptophan. D genes are given only for firm matches. Some rows have no size entry. The others give once, few or many, or a class for an expanded clone.

D	V	size	J	DNA	CDR3
TRBD2	TRBV7-3	-	TRBJ2-5	TGTGCCAGCAGCCTAGGAAGCGGGAGTTGGGAGACCCAGTACTTC	CASSLGSGSWETQYF
-	TRBV15	-	TRBJ2-1	TGTGCCACCAGCCAACACAATATCCCTGAGCAGTTCTTC	CATSQHNIPEQFF
TRBD1	TRBV9	-	TRBJ1-1	TGTGCCAGCAGCAGAACGACCGGGACAGGGAAAACTGAAGCTTTCTTT	CASSRTTGTGKTEAFF
-	TRBV6-5	few	TRBJ1-5	TGTGCCAGCAGTTGGGGTTGGAATCAGCCCCAGCATTTT	CASSWGWNQPQHF
-	TRBV6-1	-	TRBJ2-7	TGTGCCAGCAGCCCGGGACCATACTACGAGCAGTACTTC	CASSPGPYYEQYF
-	TRBV11-2	-	TRBJ2-5	TGTGCCAGCAGCTTAGAGGGAGTATCGAGGGGGGAGACCCAGTACTTC	CASSLEGVSRGETQYF
TRBD1	TRBV6-4	-	TRBJ2-2	TGTGCCAGCAGTCCCGGACAGGGATCGACCGGGGAGCTGTTTTTT	CASSPGQGSTGELFF
-	TRBV5-4	-	TRBJ1-1	TGTGCCAGCAGCCAGAAAGGGGTGAACACTGAAGCTTTCTTT	CASSQKGVNTEAFF
-	TRBV7-2	-	TRBJ1-2	TGTGCCAGCAGCTTAGGTTCCGGCACTGGCTACACCTTC	CASSLGSGTGYTF
-	TRBV12-5	-	TRBJ1-3	TGTGCTAGTAGGGCCAGCTCTGGAAACACCATATATTTT	CASRASSGNTIYF
TRBD2	TRBV28	once	TRBJ2-7	TGTGCCAGCAGTTTGTCTTCTAGCGGGAGCTCCTACGAGCAGTACTTC	CASSLSSSGSSYEQYF
-	TRBV28	-	TRBJ1-3	TGTGCCAGCAGTGGGCAGCCCGGCTCTGGAAACACCATATATTTT	CASSGQPGSGNTIYF
-	TRBV2	-	TRBJ1-2	TGTGCCAGCAGTGAAGTAATGGCGGGACGGAAGCCGGGGTATGGCTACACCTTC	CASSEVMAGRKPGYGYTF
TRBD1	TRBV7-2	few	TRBJ2-3	TGTGCCAGCAGCTCCGGGACAGGGAAGGGAAATACGCAGTATTTT	CASSSGTGKGNTQYF
-	TRBV6-5	few	TRBJ1-5	TGTGCCAGCAGTTACAGCGGACTCAATCAGCCCCAGCATTTT	CASSYSGLNQPQHF
-	TRBV4-1	-	TRBJ1-3	TGCGCCAGCAGCCAACGAACTGGAAACACCATATATTTT	CASSQRTGNTIYF
-	TRBV10-3	-	TRBJ2-7	TGTGCCATCAGTGAAGGGGGGGGCACCTACGAGCAGTACTTC	CAISEGGGTYEQYF
TRBD1	TRBV28	-	TRBJ1-1	TGTGCCAGCAGAAAGCCGGGACAGGGGGCTCACACTGAAGCTTTCTTT	CASRKPGQGAHTEAFF
-	TRBV5-6	-	TRBJ2-7	TGTGCCAGCTTTCGCGTACTTGGTTACTACGAGCAGTACTTC	CASFRVLGYYEQYF
-	TRBV5-1	-	TRBJ2-5	TGCGCCAGCAGCTTGGGTCTGGGGACGACAGAGACCCAGTACTTC	CASSLGLGTTETQYF
TRBD1	TRBV5-1	-	TRBJ1-5	TGCGCCAGCAGCTTGGGGACAGGGGTTCAGCCCCAGCATTTT	CASSLGTGVQPQHF
-	TRBV5-1	-	TRBJ1-3	TGCGCCAGCAGAGGTTCGGTCTCTGGAAACACCATATATTTT	CASRGSVSGNTIYF
TRBD2	TRBV30	-	TRBJ2-1	TGTGCCTGGAGTGTAAACCGCGGGAGGCGGGGTGAGCAGTTCTTC	CAWSVNRGRRGEQFF
-	TRBV15	-	TRBJ1-1	TGTGCCACCAGCAGAGATCCCCGGGGCTCGGGTACTGAAGCTTTCTTT	CATSRDPRGSGTEAFF
TRBD1	TRBV6-1	-	TRBJ2-1	TGTGCCAGCAGTGAAATCTACGCAGGGACAGGGGGCTTGGGATACAATGAGCAGTTCTTC	CASSEIYAGTGGLGYNEQFF
-	TRBV6-5	-	TRBJ2-7	TGTGCCAGCAGTCGGGGCGCCAACTACGAGCAGTACTTC	CASSRGANYEQYF
-	TRBV16	-	TRBJ1-2	TGTGCCAGCAGCCTCATTTTACAGGGTGAAGGCTACACCTTC	CASSLILQGEGYTF
-	TRBV7-6	few	TRBJ2-5	TGTGCCAGCAGCTTAGGGCGGCAAGAGACCCAGTACTTC	CASSLGRQETQYF
TRBD1	TRBV2	-	TRBJ1-1	TGTGCCAGCAAAGACAGGGCAGGAGTTGTCACTGAAGCTTTCTTT	CASKDRAGVVTEAFF
-	TRBV6-5	once	TRBJ1-4	TGTGCCAGCAGTGAGTGGGGTGATAATGAAAAACTGTTTTTT	CASSEWGDNEKLFF